Sequencing of this T cell receptor (beta chain) was carried out in a study of a mutant IDH1 vaccine in newly diagnosed glioma. Overall study: Most had both radiotherapy and temozolomide beforehand; others had only one.

Data came from immunoSEQ multiplex PCR; TCRdb stores just in-frame clones and leaves some out. The table lists roughly 120,000 clones, almost 90% of them singletons, with 0.6% to 0.7% in the top ten. Comments on this clone: The antigen remains undetermined.

Germline V gene sequence: CDR1 SGHRS, CDR2 YFSETQ. V was shortened by 5 bases and J by 0 bases, with 9 bases between the two germline ends. The CDR3 covers 13 residues. As for time point: week 11, during vaccination. In every dose of vaccine, 300 ug of mutant IDH1 20-mer peptide was given alongside topical imiquimod. The source is a woman between 45 and 60 years old with glioma. This material consisted of PBMCs, taken from a glioma patient whose treatment included an IDH1 peptide vaccine. The rearrangement joins TRBV5-1 to TRBJ2-7; no firm D call. The CDR3 DNA sequence: TGCGCCAGCAGGGTCGTGACCTCCTACGAGCAGTACTTC. Protein product: CASRVVTSYEQYF. Variable domain in full (rest from reference TRBV5-1 and TRBJ2-7): KAGVTQTPRYLIKTRGQQVTLSCSPISGHRSVSWYQQTPGQGLQFLFEYFSETQRNKGNFPGRFSGRQFSNSRSEMNVSTLELGDSALYLCASRVVTSYEQYFGPGTRLTVT.